Shown below are 14 T cell receptor beta chains from a single sample sequenced in a study of CD8 T cells in Susac syndrome. The authors reverse transcribed about 0.5 to 1 ug RNA with random hexamers. TCRdb fed the immunoSEQ multiplex PCR reads into MiXCR, producing one record per CDR3 protein. The sample lists 50,000 to 60,000 distinct CDR3 sequences, around 90% occurring once. Sequenced sample: CD8+ T cells from PBMCs. The receptors derive from a human donor in good health.

The chain employs TRBV12-3 or TRBV12-4 and TRBJ1-1; possibly TRBD1 for D (5 bases). V shed 6 bases and J shed 11 bases, with 19 bases lying between them. The CDR3 has 13 amino acids. This chain's CDR3 is CASSRPDIAGAFF. The CDR3 DNA reads TGTGCCAGCAGCCGCCCCGATATAGCAGGGGCTTTCTTT.

The J gene is TRBJ2-7, the V gene TRBV13; TRBD1 agrees at 8 bases. This CDR3 comprises 16 residues. Germline CDR1 is PRHDT and CDR2 is FYEKMQ (reference sequence). V was pared by 5 bases and J by 5 bases, with 14 bases of the junction left unmatched. The CDR3 here is CASSATGQGRSHEQYF. CDR3 in DNA: TGTGCCAGCAGCGCAACCGGACAGGGCCGATCCCACGAGCAGTACTTC.

The chain joins TRBV5-6 to TRBJ1-4; 7 positions match TRBD1. With 4 bases clipped from V and 4 bases from J, the junction kept 10 bases outside the gene matches. Germline CDR1 and CDR2: SGHDT and YYEEEE. The CDR3 extends over 16 amino acids. In DNA form, the CDR3 reads TGTGCCAGCAGCGTATCCACCGGGACAGTTAATGAAAAACTGTTTTTT. Protein product: CASSVSTGTVNEKLFF. The full variable domain, in which reference TRBV5-6 and TRBJ1-4 provide the parts outside the CDR3, is DAGVTQSPTHLIKTRGQQVTLRCSPKSGHDTVSWYQQALGQGPQFIFQYYEEEERQRGNFPDRFSGHQFPNYSSELNVNALLLGDSALYLCASSVSTGTVNEKLFFGSGTQLSVL.

The chain links TRBV6-1 to TRBJ2-5; a weak D match, TRBD1 (5 bases). Per the germline V gene, CDR1 is MNHNS and CDR2 is SASEGT. V lost 2 bases and J 0 bases, leaving 13 bases between the germline ends. This CDR3 is built from 16 residues. CDR3 protein: CASSELGHPYQETQYF. The CDR3 nucleotides are TGTGCCAGCAGTGAACTTGGACATCCTTACCAAGAGACCCAGTACTTC.

The V call is TRBV28, the J call TRBJ1-1; D ambiguous. V lost 4 bases to trimming and J lost 7 bases, with 19 bases between them. Looked up from germline, CDR1 is MDHEN and CDR2 is SYDVKM. The CDR3 is made up of 15 amino acids. CDR3: CASSSLKGSRFEAFF. Written as DNA, the CDR3 is TGTGCCAGCAGTTCCTTAAAAGGATCCCGTTTTGAAGCTTTCTTT.

The chain uses TRBV28 and TRBJ2-1; 8 bases align to TRBD2. J was trimmed by 0 bases and V by 6 bases; bases with no gene match: 7. The CDR3 covers 16 residues. CDR1 and CDR2 from the germline V gene are MDHEN and SYDVKM. CDR3 coding DNA: TGTGCCAGCAGGTTAGGAAGCGGGAGCTCCTACAATGAGCAGTTCTTC. Translated, it gives CASRLGSGSSYNEQFF.

The CDR3 reads CASSLRGMNTEAFF. CDR3 bases: TGTGCCAGCAGCTTGCGGGGGATGAACACTGAAGCTTTCTTT. This chain uses TRBV13 with TRBJ1-1, with D tentatively TRBD1 (5 bases). This CDR3 is built from 14 residues. Trimming cost V 3 bases and J 0 bases, with 8 bases left between them. Germline V lookup: CDR1 PRHDT, CDR2 FYEKMQ (reference sequence).

J is TRBJ2-2 and V is TRBV6-5; D possibly uses TRBD1 or TRBD2 (6 bases each). This CDR3 region has 14 residues. Germline V gene lookup returns CDR1 MNHEY and CDR2 SVGAGI. The germline V and J ends were trimmed by 6 bases and 7 bases, with 15 bases remaining between them. The CDR3 sequence: CASRVSKGGGELFF. CDR3 nucleotide sequence: TGTGCCAGCAGGGTCAGCAAGGGGGGCGGGGAGCTGTTTTTT.

The chain uses TRBV29-1 and TRBJ2-7, with 7 bases lining up with TRBD1. The V and J ends lost 7 bases and 5 bases, in that order; junction bases with no gene match: 8. The CDR3 contains 12 residues. In germline, CDR1 is SQVTM, CDR2 ANQGSEA. CDR3 protein: CSAQDRFDEQYF. Here the CDR3 DNA reads TGCAGCGCCCAGGACAGGTTCGACGAGCAGTACTTC.

This clonotype was seen just once. J is TRBJ2-5 and V is TRBV4-3; D is undetermined. The CDR3 runs 16 residues. In germline, CDR1 is LGHNA, CDR2 YSLEER. Trimming cost V 1 base and J 5 bases, with 17 bases left between them. For the CDR3, the DNA is TGCGCCAGCAGCCAAGTTCTCAGCACCCGTTACGAGACCCAGTACTTC. Amino acid sequence: CASSQVLSTRYETQYF.

The chain couples TRBV6-1 to TRBJ2-1, with a tentative D call TRBD1 (6 bases). Trimming shortened V by 5 bases and J by 9 bases, and 20 bases separated the two germline ends. This CDR3 spans 15 amino acids. Germline loops: CDR1 MNHNS, CDR2 SASEGT. CDR3 in amino acids: CASSKQGVVETEQFF. The CDR3 DNA is TGTGCCAGCAGTAAACAGGGAGTTGTTGAAACTGAGCAGTTCTTC.

The rearrangement uses TRBV9 and TRBJ2-3, with TRBD2 matching over 12 bases. Germline values: CDR1 SGDLS, CDR2 YYNGEE. Germline trimming cut 0 bases from V and 5 bases from J; bases unmatched to any gene: 13. CDR3 length equals 19 residues. The CDR3 loop reads CASSVDHVASGGAKDTQYF. Here the CDR3 DNA reads TGTGCCAGCAGCGTAGATCACGTGGCTAGCGGGGGGGCTAAAGATACGCAGTATTTT.

The chain joins TRBV21-1 to TRBJ1-5; TRBD1 reflects the table's D call only, with no check against the DNA. TRBV21-1 is a known pseudogene. There are 16 residues in the CDR3. This CDR3 reads CASSKREDRVAQPQHF. CDR3 nucleotides: TGTGCCAGCAGCAAACGAGAGGACAGGGTTGCTCAGCCCCAGCATTTT.

This clonotype has a handful of counts. The chain employs TRBV5-4 and TRBJ2-1; 8 positions agree with TRBD1. Germline lookup yields CDR1 SGHNT and CDR2 YYREEE (reference sequence). Trimming cost V 1 base and J 8 bases; bases outside gene matches: 5. This CDR3 comprises 14 residues. CDR3 sequence: CASSLIQGAYEQFF. The CDR3 DNA reads as TGTGCCAGCAGCTTGATCCAGGGGGCCTATGAGCAGTTCTTC. The full variable domain, its missing parts supplied by reference TRBV5-4 and TRBJ2-1, is ETGVTQSPTHLIKTRGQQVTLRCSSQSGHNTVSWYQQALGQGPQFIFQYYREEENGRGNFPPRFSGLQFPNYSSELNVNALELDDSALYLCASSLIQGAYEQFFGPGTRLTVL.